This entry features one T cell receptor beta chain sequence. The antigen is not known. The trim removed 4 bases at V and 0 bases at J, leaving 11 bases unmatched. This CDR3 region has 17 residues. The germline gives CDR1 SGHDN, CDR2 FVKESK. The data are from a study of vaccination effects on CD4 cells after COVID-19. Findings and limits, study-wide: The study had few convalescent patients and no early post-infection timepoints.

Before sequencing, viral peptide pools were used by the ViraFEST assay to expand antigen-specific CD4+ T cells. Cells that had been cultured for 10 days were the source of isolated CD4+ T cells. Vaccine recipients, nucleocapsid antibody negative, had no prior SARS-CoV-2 infection. The assay was immunoSEQ multiplex PCR, and TCRdb's table has in-frame clones only and misses some. The repertoire has about 63,000 clones, over 70% of them found once; the top ten carry around 3.8%. The clonotype originates from a human donor who received a COVID-19 vaccine. The J gene is TRBJ2-5, the V gene TRBV14; 7 bases align to TRBD2. Here the sequenced sample was CD4+ T cells from PBMCs cultured with HCoV-OC43 spike peptides, taken before COVID-19 vaccination. Subset in this sample: HCoV-OC43 spike overlapping peptide pool stimulation. The CDR3 sequence: CASSLKPGLPYQETQYF. The CDR3 DNA follows: TGTGCCAGCAGCCTAAAACCGGGACTACCGTACCAAGAGACCCAGTACTTC.